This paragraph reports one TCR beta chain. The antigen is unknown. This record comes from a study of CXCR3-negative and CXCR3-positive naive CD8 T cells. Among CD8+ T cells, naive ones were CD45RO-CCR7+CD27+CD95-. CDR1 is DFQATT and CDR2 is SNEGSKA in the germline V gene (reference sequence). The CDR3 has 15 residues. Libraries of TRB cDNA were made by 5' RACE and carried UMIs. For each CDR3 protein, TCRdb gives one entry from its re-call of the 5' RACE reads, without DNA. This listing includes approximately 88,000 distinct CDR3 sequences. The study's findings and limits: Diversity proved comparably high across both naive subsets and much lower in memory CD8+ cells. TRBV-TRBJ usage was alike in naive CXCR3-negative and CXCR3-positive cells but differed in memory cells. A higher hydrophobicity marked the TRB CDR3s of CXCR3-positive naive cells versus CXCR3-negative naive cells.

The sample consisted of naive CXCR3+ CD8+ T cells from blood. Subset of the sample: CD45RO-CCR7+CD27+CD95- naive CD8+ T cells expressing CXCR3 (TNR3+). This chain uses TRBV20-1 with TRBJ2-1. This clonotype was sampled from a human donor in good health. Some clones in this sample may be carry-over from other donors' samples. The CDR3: CSARDLGHSYNEQFF.